This TCR beta chain was identified in a study of T cell changes during pregnancy in multiple sclerosis. CDR3 length: 20 amino acids. V dropped 5 bases and J dropped 0; count of bases not matched to a gene: 15. Per the germline V gene, CDR1 is MDHEN and CDR2 is SYDVKM. The assay was immunoSEQ multiplex PCR, and TCRdb's table has in-frame clones only and misses some. The table includes around 13,000 clones, around 88% detected once. The chain combines TRBV28 with TRBJ2-1, with 11 bases identical to TRBD2. This specimen consisted of CD8+ T cells from peripheral blood mononuclear cells, obtained in the second trimester of pregnancy. The receptor comes from a female donor in good health, enrolled as a control in a pregnancy study. CDR3 nucleotides: TGTGCCAGCAGTGGACAGGGACTAGCGGACTTTATAAGCTCCTACAATGAGCAGTTCTTC. Translating gives CASSGQGLADFISSYNEQFF. The entire variable domain, with the rest obtained from reference TRBV28 and TRBJ2-1, is as follows: DVKVTQSSRYLVKRTGEKVFLECVQDMDHENMFWYRQDPGLGLRLIYFSYDVKMKEKGDIPEGYSVSREKKERFSLILESASTNQTSMYLCASSGQGLADFISSYNEQFFGPGTRLTVL.